This record covers a single TCR beta chain. This record comes from a study of blood T cell repertoires in COVID-19. Overall study context: COVID-19 samples, acute and convalescent, were from the United States, Italy and Spain. T cells, B-cell-depleted T cells, or PBMCs provided the cDNA or gDNA that served as material.

In the study's own analysis: Nucleated cell number was recorded as an estimate derived from reference gene primer amplification. Clones were sequenced by immunoSEQ multiplex PCR, and TCRdb holds only the in-frame ones, with some missing. Clone size and V and J calls were adopted from that table, with D and trimming inferred from the DNA. In the table there are about 120,000 clones, about nine tenths of which are singletons. There are 17 residues in the CDR3. The germline V gene encodes CDR1 SEHNR and CDR2 FQNEAQ (reference sequence). Trimming pared 0 bases from V and 3 bases from J, leaving 17 bases between.

The V call is TRBV7-9, the J call TRBJ1-2; D may be TRBD1 (5 bases). The specimen sequenced was peripheral blood. The receptor's source is a human donor with active COVID-19. The donor label of this sample is uncertain. Written as DNA, the CDR3 is TGTGCCAGCAGCTTAGCTGGGAAACAGGTTTTGGACTATGGCTACACCTTC. Its translation is CASSLAGKQVLDYGYTF.